This T cell receptor (beta chain) was identified in a study of T cell responses to AZD1222 COVID-19 vaccine (dated by TCRdb to about 2021). Study-wide context: TCR sequencing covered about 230 trial participants: about 210 given two doses of AZD1222 and 26 given two doses of MenACWY control vaccine. Trial participants were enrolled by age into 18-55, 56-69 and 70-plus year subgroups, with roughly 160, 29 and 62 TCR-sequenced participants respectively.

In the case of this clone: The antigen it binds to is not known. Base qualities are not provided; no much larger clone lies one nucleotide away.

The sample's time point label, in plain terms: about 28 days (+/-7) after the second vaccine dose. Because spike-specific TCR depth and breadth did not differ between the two schedules, AZD1222 recipients who got a second dose at roughly 4 weeks were pooled with those who got a second dose at roughly 12 weeks. Vaccinee samples came from UK trials COV001 and COV002, including a single-blind randomized controlled phase 2/3 trial of AZD1222 (ChAdOx1 nCoV-19) in healthy adults. Trial participant PBMC samples were collected at day 0 and day 28 after the second dose for TCRbeta chain sequencing. Trimmed from V: 1 base; trimmed from J: 6 bases; junction bases lacking a gene match: 8. From a lookup of the germline V gene, CDR1 and CDR2 are MNHNS and SASEGT. The CDR3 contains 16 residues, cysteine and phenylalanine counted. CDR3 DNA is the only sequence kept; it has 48 bases, read in frame from the first base.

General findings and caveats noted by the study authors: After two AZD1222 doses, both the breadth and the depth of spike-specific TCRs were significantly higher than at day 0 and than in MenACWY recipients. Epitopes outside the regions mutated in the B.1.351 and B.1.1.7 variants were reportedly recognized by nearly half of the unique spike-specific TCRs. In the small 56-69-year group, the increase in depth fell short of significance, most likely because of low power. Participants were mostly white British, with more females than males. The authors suggested clonal diversity may have been underestimated. Conclusions about previously exposed vaccinees were limited because only a handful of AZD1222 recipients were SARS-CoV-2 seropositive at baseline. CD4 TCRs associated with the vaccine covered the entire spike protein, and the dominant responses were in regions 160-218 and 743-854. Because no day 14 peak-response samples were available, the repertoires could be characterized only after the peak T cell response.

The CDR3 regions of human TCRbeta chains were analyzed by immunosequencing. The original pipeline was this. TCRs in the repertoires were matched against a reference library of SARS-CoV-2-specific TCRs that had been generated with the MIRA antigen-specificity platform. Breadth was defined as the fraction of unique TCRs that were SARS-CoV-2-associated. Depth was defined as the fraction of total T cells that were SARS-CoV-2-associated. Using the MIRA data, each spike-specific TCR was mapped to the spike region that the TCR reacts to and placed in a CD4 or CD8 class. Log10-transformed breadth and depth values were compared by one-way ANOVA with Sidak's multiple comparisons tests. Imported from immuneACCESS, the table was reduced by TCRdb to in-frame sequences with V and J called. These copies leave out some clones; in studies compared against another copy, an unresolved V gene accounts for under half, and the cause of the remainder is not known. That table is the source of V, J and clone size, and D and trimming were worked out from the DNA. The sample contains roughly 120,000 clones, 80% to 95% of them found a single time. Clones ranked in the top ten supply approximately 7.9% of the sample.

The sequencing here drew on peripheral blood, taken 28 days after the second AZD1222 dose. Recombination joined TRBV6-1 with TRBJ2-1; TRBD2 fits 8 bases in the junction. This TCR was sampled from an adult who received the AZD1222 COVID-19 vaccine. The base sequence is TGTGCCAGCAGTGAAGGCGGGAGGCCCAGGGGCAATGAGCAGTTCTTC. Translated, this gives CASSEGGRPRGNEQFF.